Listed below are T cell receptor beta chains from one sample, sequenced in a study of memory CD4+ T cells and cytomegalovirus serostatus. Assay: immunoSEQ multiplex PCR; the TCRdb copy retains only in-frame clones and omits some. The sample holds about 41,000 clones, 70% to 80% seen once. The sequenced material came from memory CD4+ T cells from blood. These receptors were collected from an adult in good health and CMV-seronegative. Both conserved end residues are part of each CDR3. D genes are given only for firm matches. Clone size, where shown, is once, few, many, or a class for clones that have expanded.

NA,TRBJ2-7,TRBV6-5,TRBD1,TGTGCCAGCAGACCGGGACAGTCCTACGAGCAGTACTTC,CASRPGQSYEQYF
NA,TRBJ2-1,TRBV5-1,TRBD1,TGCGCCAGCAGCTTGGGAGACAGGGGGCGCGGCCACAATGAGCAGTTCTTC,CASSLGDRGRGHNEQFF
NA,TRBJ1-2,TRBV7-9,TRBD1,TGTGCCAGCAGCCCACAGGGGGACGTCCGTGGCTACACCTTC,CASSPQGDVRGYTF
few,TRBJ2-3,TRBV5-1,TRBD2,TGCGCCAGCAGCCCAAGACTAGCGGGGGGCACAGATACGCAGTATTTT,CASSPRLAGGTDTQYF
NA,TRBJ2-2,TRBV18,NA,TGTGCCAGCTCACCAGGGCTGATGGGGACCGGGGAGCTGTTTTTT,CASSPGLMGTGELFF
NA,TRBJ2-2,TRBV9,NA,TGTGCCAGCAGCTCCAGAAGCACCGGGGAGCTGTTTTTT,CASSSRSTGELFF
NA,TRBJ2-2,TRBV5-5,TRBD1,TGTGCCAGCAGGTCTGGACAGGGGCGCACCGGGGAGCTGTTTTTT,CASRSGQGRTGELFF
NA,TRBJ1-1,TRBV29-1,NA,TGCAGCGTTGTGCTCCGAAGTGACACTGAAGCTTTCTTT,CSVVLRSDTEAFF
once,TRBJ2-3,TRBV6-5,TRBD2,TGTGCCAGCAGGGGACTAGCGGGGGCTATAGATACGCAGTATTTT,CASRGLAGAIDTQYF
NA,TRBJ2-2,TRBV7-3,TRBD2,TGTGCCAGCAGTCCTAGCGGGGGGGCCGGCGGGGAGCTGTTTTTT,CASSPSGGAGGELFF
NA,TRBJ1-2,TRBV30,NA,TGTGCCTGGAGTACAGGGAACTATGGCTACACCTTC,CAWSTGNYGYTF
medium-sized,TRBJ2-7,TRBV27,NA,TGTGCCAGCAGTTTATATTCCAGGGCACCCTCCGAGCAGTACTTC,CASSLYSRAPSEQYF
NA,TRBJ1-5,TRBV7-3,NA,TGTGCCAGCAGCTTACGAGGGAATCAGCCCCAGCATTTT,CASSLRGNQPQHF
NA,TRBJ1-3,TRBV30,NA,TGTGCCTGGAGTGTCCAGTCTAGCTCTGGAAACACCATATATTTT,CAWSVQSSSGNTIYF